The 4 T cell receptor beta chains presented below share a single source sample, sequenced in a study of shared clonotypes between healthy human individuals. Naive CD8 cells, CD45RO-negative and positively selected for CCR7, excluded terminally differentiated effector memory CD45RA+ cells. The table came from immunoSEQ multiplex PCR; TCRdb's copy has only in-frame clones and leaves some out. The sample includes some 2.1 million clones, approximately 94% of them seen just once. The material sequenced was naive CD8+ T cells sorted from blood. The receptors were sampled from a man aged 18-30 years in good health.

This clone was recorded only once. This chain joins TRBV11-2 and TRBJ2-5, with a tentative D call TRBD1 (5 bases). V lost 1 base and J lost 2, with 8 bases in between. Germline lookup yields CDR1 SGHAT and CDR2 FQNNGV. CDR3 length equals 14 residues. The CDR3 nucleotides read TGTGCCAGCAGCTTAGGGCAGGGTCAAGAGACCCAGTACTTC. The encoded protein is CASSLGQGQETQYF.

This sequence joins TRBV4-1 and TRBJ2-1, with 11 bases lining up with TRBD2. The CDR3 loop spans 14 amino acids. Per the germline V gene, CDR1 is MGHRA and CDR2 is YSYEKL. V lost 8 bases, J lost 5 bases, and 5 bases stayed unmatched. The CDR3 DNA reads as TGCGCCAGCGGGACTAGCGGAGCAAACAATGAGCAGTTCTTC. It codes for CASGTSGANNEQFF.

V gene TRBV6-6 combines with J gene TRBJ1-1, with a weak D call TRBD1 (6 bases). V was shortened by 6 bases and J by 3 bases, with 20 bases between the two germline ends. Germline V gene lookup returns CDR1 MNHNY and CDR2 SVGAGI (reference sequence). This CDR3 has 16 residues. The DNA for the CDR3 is TGTGCCAGCAGACCCCATTACAGGGTAGAGGACACTGAAGCTTTCTTT. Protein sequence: CASRPHYRVEDTEAFF.

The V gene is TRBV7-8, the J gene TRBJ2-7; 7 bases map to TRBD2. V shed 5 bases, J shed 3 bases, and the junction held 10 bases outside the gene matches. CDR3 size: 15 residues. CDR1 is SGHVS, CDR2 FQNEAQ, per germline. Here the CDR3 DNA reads TGTGCCAGCAGCCTACCGGGACTATTGCTCTACGAGCAGTACTTC. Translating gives CASSLPGLLLYEQYF.